This T cell receptor beta chain was identified during a study of beta chain features in type 1 diabetes. At the level of the study: Comparable age, gender and cell yields were observed in patients relative to healthy donors.

This clone has only a few counts. As yet, its antigen is unknown. V shed 5 bases and J 8 bases; nucleotides not matched to a gene: 7. Germline V gene sequence: CDR1 LNHDA, CDR2 SQIVND (reference sequence). The CDR3 runs 14 residues. Study-wide points: VDJ junctions from type 1 diabetes patients carried fewer insertions and larger deletions.

Expressed TCRB transcripts were sequenced, since all the RNA that had been isolated was reverse transcribed. Profiling relied on immunoSEQ multiplex PCR, and the TCRdb table lists in-frame clones only, not all of them. The sample has some 200,000 clones, 11% seen once; the top ten hold roughly 1.3%. Cells sorted by CD45RO/CCR7/CD25/CD127/CD95/CD27 comprised CD4+ naive, central memory, regulatory and stem cell-like memory cells. Sample: central memory CD4+ T cells from blood. The rearrangement uses TRBV19 and TRBJ2-2; 8 nucleotides match TRBD1. This sequence originates from a man aged 18-30 years in good health. CDR3 bases: TGTGCCAGTAGTCGGGACAGGATGATAGGGGAGCTGTTTTTT. Its translation: CASSRDRMIGELFF.